Each of the 19 T cell receptor beta chains below was sequenced from the same sample in a study of regulatory T cells in long-lasting Graves disease. Construction of the TCR beta libraries employed iRepertoire HTBI primers in conjunction with Arm-PCR of CDR3 regions. TCRdb recomputed calls from the multiplex PCR reads with MiXCR, one row per CDR3 protein. The data show fewer than 500,000 distinct CDR3 sequences, with about 16% seen just once and approximately 12% held by the top ten. As to time point: newly diagnosed GD, antithyroid drugs for less than 3 months. PBMC RNA served as the TCR library source. These same data were also listed under a study on T cells in Graves' hyperthyroidism and ophthalmopathy.

This specimen consisted of peripheral blood mononuclear cells (PBMCs), obtained at new diagnosis, from a patient treated with antithyroid drugs. The receptors shown here come from a middle-aged man with Graves disease.

This clonotype was observed many times. The CDR3 spells CASSLASGTDTGELFF. Written as DNA, the CDR3 is TGTGCCAGCAGCTTAGCTAGCGGGACGGACACCGGGGAGCTGTTTTTT. This sequence joins TRBV7-6 and TRBJ2-2, with TRBD2 matching over 8 bases. Germline CDR1 and CDR2: SGHVS and FNYEAQ. The CDR3 is made up of 16 amino acids. The junction had 3 bases not matched to a gene; V was cut back by 0 bases and J by 3 bases.

This clonotype was recorded at least ten times. The chain links TRBV2 to TRBJ1-5, with a possible D match to TRBD1 (5 bases). The V end was cut by 3 bases, the J end by 5 bases, with 14 bases between. The CDR3 extends over 15 amino acids. Germline V lookup: CDR1 SNHLY, CDR2 FYNNEI. CDR3 amino acids: CASSDFSEGYQPQHF. The CDR3 DNA reads TGTGCCAGCAGTGATTTTAGTGAGGGGTATCAGCCCCAGCATTTT.

This clonotype was detected only a few times. A clone one base away is much larger, so this may be a read error. The V gene is TRBV7-9, the J gene TRBJ1-6; no definite D call. This CDR3 is 12 amino acids long. V was trimmed by 0 bases and J by 9 bases, leaving 3 bases between them. Germline V gene sequence: CDR1 SEHNR, CDR2 FQNEAQ (reference sequence). The CDR3 region is CASSLAGSPLHF. The CDR3 nucleotides are TGTGCCAGCAGCTTAGCGGGTTCACCCCTCCACTTT.

V usage is TRBV2 and J usage is TRBJ2-1; D might be TRBD1 or TRBD2, each matching 5 bases. Per germline, CDR1 SNHLY and CDR2 FYNNEI. The CDR3 loop spans 18 amino acids. V dropped 7 bases and J dropped 4 bases, with 26 bases sitting between them. CDR3 nucleotide sequence: TGTGCCAGCATCCTACTTAAGGAATCGGGACGGATTTACAATGAGCAGTTCTTC. Its protein is CASILLKESGRIYNEQFF.

This clonotype was counted many times. The V and J genes are TRBV5-1 and TRBJ1-2, with unresolved D. The CDR3 extends over 15 amino acids. Per the germline V gene, CDR1 is SGHRS and CDR2 is YFSETQ. The V end lost 1 base, the J end lost 7 bases, and 17 bases lay between the germline ends. CDR3 amino acids: CASSLIGEAFSGYTF. The CDR3 nucleotides read TGCGCCAGCAGCTTGATCGGGGAGGCCTTTTCTGGCTACACCTTC.

Of note for this clonotype: Being one base from a much bigger clone, this may be a read error. The conserved final phenylalanine or tryptophan is absent from the CDR3, which likely points to a read error. V usage is TRBV11-2 and J usage is TRBJ2-2; no firm D call. With 0 bases removed from V and 3 bases from J, the gap between germline ends came to 17 bases. The CDR3 is 18 residues long. CDR1 and CDR2 from the germline V gene are SGHAT and FQNNGV. CDR3 DNA sequence: TGTGCCAGCAGCTTAGAGTGGCGGACCCACCGATACACCGGGGAGCTGTTTTGT. It codes for CASSLEWRTHRYTGELFC.

This clonotype appeared many times. The V gene is TRBV3-1, the J gene TRBJ2-5, with 14 bases lining up with TRBD2. The length of the CDR3 is 16 residues. The germline V gene has CDR1 LGHDT and CDR2 YNNKEL (reference sequence). The V gene end was trimmed by 6 bases and the J gene end by 4 bases; junction bases not matched to a gene: 7. CDR3 sequence reads: CASRGGLAGGGETQYF. The CDR3 DNA reads as TGTGCCAGCAGGGGAGGACTAGCGGGAGGAGGAGAGACCCAGTACTTC.

The gene calls are TRBV12-3 or TRBV12-4 and TRBJ2-1; TRBD2 matches at 11 bases. The length of the CDR3 is 14 residues. J gave up 6 bases and V 6 bases, and 4 bases lay outside the gene matches. The CDR3 here is CASSISGRVNEQFF. The CDR3 DNA reads as TGTGCCAGCAGCATTAGCGGGAGGGTCAATGAGCAGTTCTTC.

The V call is TRBV24-1, the J call TRBJ2-1; TRBD1 is a possible D gene (5 bases). This CDR3 has 12 residues. Trimming removed 7 bases from V and 9 bases from J, with 12 bases in between. CDR1 is KGHDR and CDR2 is SFDVKD in the germline V gene. CDR3 sequence: CATSLGQGEQFF. The CDR3 DNA reads TGTGCCACCAGCTTGGGGCAGGGTGAGCAGTTCTTC.

The genes are TRBV29-1 and TRBJ1-1; D might be TRBD1 (5 bases). Trimming removed 8 bases at V and 3 bases at J, with 16 bases between. CDR1 and CDR2 from the germline V gene are SQVTM and ANQGSEA. The CDR3 length is 13 residues. CDR3 in DNA: TGCAGCTCAAGGATGGGGGGGGACACTGAAGCTTTCTTT. Translated: CSSRMGGDTEAFF.

The table lists this clonotype with a few counts. The chain recombines TRBV25-1 with TRBJ2-1, with D perhaps TRBD2 (5 bases). CDR3 size: 11 residues. V lost 4 bases, J lost 8 bases, and 6 bases lay in between. Germline V CDR1 and CDR2: MGHDK, SYGVNS. Here the CDR3 reads CASSVGDEQFF. CDR3 nucleotides: TGTGCCAGCAGTGTCGGGGATGAGCAGTTCTTC.

This clonotype has a count of ten or more. The chain is built from TRBV20-1 and TRBJ2-1; D is possibly TRBD1 (6 bases). The CDR3 has 14 residues. Germline CDR1 reads DFQATT; CDR2 reads SNEGSKA (reference sequence). Between the trimmed V and J ends, which lost 3 bases and 6 bases, there was a span of 15 bases. DNA of the CDR3: TGCAGTGCTAGGACTGGGACAACGTTCAATGAGCAGTTCTTC. The encoded protein is CSARTGTTFNEQFF.

The chain combines TRBV9 with TRBJ2-1; D remains unclear. From germline, CDR1 is SGDLS and CDR2 YYNGEE. The germline V and J ends were trimmed by 4 bases and 0 bases, with 23 bases remaining between them. The CDR3 has 19 amino acids. This CDR3 is CASSLRASVAYSSYNEQFF. CDR3 DNA: TGTGCCAGCAGCCTCCGAGCGTCGGTAGCCTATAGCTCCTACAATGAGCAGTTCTTC.

The chain is built from TRBV6-5 and TRBJ1-1, with D possibly TRBD1 on 6 matching bases. V was pared by 2 bases and J by 5 bases, with 12 bases between. This CDR3 region has 14 residues. In germline, CDR1 is MNHEY, CDR2 SVGAGI. The CDR3 spells CASSYRGGGTEAFF. The CDR3 region has the DNA TGTGCCAGCAGTTACAGGGGGGGTGGAACTGAAGCTTTCTTT.

This clonotype was picked up many times. The V call is TRBV15, the J call TRBJ2-1, with 16 nucleotides matching TRBD2. Per germline, CDR1 LNHNV and CDR2 YYDKDF (reference sequence). This CDR3 comprises 15 residues. V was pared by 3 bases and J by 15 bases, with 8 bases of the junction left unmatched. In DNA, the CDR3 is TGTGCCACCAGCAGCGACGGGACTAGCGGGAGGGCGCCGTTCTTC. Amino acids: CATSSDGTSGRAPFF.

This clonotype came up a few times. This chain links TRBV9 with TRBJ2-7, with 7 bases identical to TRBD1. Germline CDR1 reads SGDLS; CDR2 reads YYNGEE. The CDR3 has 15 residues. V shed 0 bases and J 5 bases; nucleotides not matched to a gene: 8. CDR3 amino acids: CASSVVGGGLDEQYF. In DNA form, the CDR3 reads TGTGCCAGCAGCGTAGTAGGGGGCGGCTTGGACGAGCAGTACTTC.

The J gene is TRBJ2-1, the V gene TRBV28; 9 nucleotides match TRBD2. Germline CDR1 reads MDHEN; CDR2 reads SYDVKM. The CDR3 runs 16 residues. V gave up 5 bases and J gave up 2 bases; unmatched junction bases: 7. CDR3 coding DNA: TGTGCCAGCAGTGCAATTAGCGGGAGTGCCTACAATGAGCAGTTCTTC. Encoded protein: CASSAISGSAYNEQFF.

This clonotype came up many times. This chain connects TRBV29-1 to TRBJ2-5; 7 positions agree with TRBD1. This CDR3 spans 13 amino acids. V trimming: 4 bases; J trimming: 5 bases; junction bases outside the gene matches: 7. Germline assignment: CDR1 SQVTM and CDR2 ANQGSEA. The CDR3 sequence is CSVARQGSETQYF. CDR3 DNA sequence: TGCAGCGTTGCCCGACAGGGTTCGGAGACCCAGTACTTC.

This clonotype was seen ten or more times. The gene calls are TRBV12-3 or TRBV12-4 and TRBJ2-5; no firm D call. The ends were cut back, 6 bases at V and 5 bases at J, with 19 bases in the middle. CDR3 length equals 15 residues. For the CDR3, the DNA is TGTGCCAGCAGCCCTTTTAAAGCTCCTTGGGAGACCCAGTACTTC. Amino acid sequence: CASSPFKAPWETQYF.